These 2 T cell receptor beta chains were all obtained from the same sample, sequenced in a study of blood T cell repertoires in COVID-19. Profiling relied on immunoSEQ multiplex PCR, and the TCRdb table lists in-frame clones only, not all of them. The data contain roughly 130,000 clones, 70% to 85% of them seen just once; the ten biggest clones take up 3%. Specimen: peripheral blood. The origin of the receptors is a woman of 80 years or more with acute or convalescent COVID-19.

The chain links TRBV7-9 to TRBJ1-4; no definite D call. Trimming pared 1 base from V and 6 bases from J, leaving 12 bases between. CDR3 length equals 15 residues. Germline V gene data show CDR1 as SEHNR and CDR2 as FQNEAQ (reference sequence). The chain's CDR3 is CASSLERALDEKLFF. The CDR3, as DNA: TGTGCCAGCAGCTTAGAGCGGGCCCTGGATGAAAAACTGTTTTTT.

The chain couples TRBV2 to TRBJ1-6; 9 bases match TRBD1. V trimming: 6 bases; J trimming: 7 bases; junction bases outside the gene matches: 4. The CDR3 covers 14 residues. Germline assignment: CDR1 SNHLY and CDR2 FYNNEI. In DNA form, the CDR3 reads TGTGCCAGCAGCGGACAGGGGTCAAATTCACCCCTCCACTTT. This codes for CASSGQGSNSPLHF.